What follows are 17 T cell receptor beta chains derived from one specimen sequenced in a study of blood T cell repertoires in COVID-19. The assay was immunoSEQ multiplex PCR, and TCRdb's table has in-frame clones only and misses some. The table records 95,000 to 150,000 clones, around 81% of them present only once. The specimen was peripheral blood. The receptors originated from a woman between 45 and 60 years old with acute or convalescent COVID-19.

The V call is TRBV14, the J call TRBJ2-1; D is perhaps TRBD2 (5 bases). The V gene lost 4 bases and the J gene lost 3 bases, with 7 bases spanning the gap. Looked up from germline, CDR1 is SGHDN and CDR2 is FVKESK. This CDR3 region has 13 residues. CDR3 nucleotide sequence: TGTGCCAGCAGCCCGGGAAACTACAATGAGCAGTTCTTC. Protein product: CASSPGNYNEQFF.

The V and J genes are TRBV4-1 and TRBJ2-3, with D perhaps matching TRBD2 (7 bases). The V end was cut by 4 bases, the J end by 5 bases, with 19 bases between. Germline values: CDR1 MGHRA, CDR2 YSYEKL. CDR3 length: 16 amino acids. CDR3 in amino acids: CASSLGRGGFRDTQYF. In DNA, the CDR3 is TGCGCCAGCAGCCTTGGGAGGGGGGGATTTAGAGATACGCAGTATTTT.

The chain has TRBV18 and TRBJ1-2, with 8 nucleotides matching TRBD1. Germline V gene sequence: CDR1 KGHSH, CDR2 LQKENI. Trimming removed 4 bases from V and 6 bases from J; junction bases left unmatched: 7. The CDR3 runs to 14 residues. The CDR3 nucleotides are TGTGCCAGCTCACTTCGACAGGGGAGTGATGGCTACACCTTC. Residues: CASSLRQGSDGYTF.

The V and J genes are TRBV27 and TRBJ2-5, with D tentatively TRBD2 (5 bases). The germline V gene has CDR1 MNHEY and CDR2 SMNVEV (reference sequence). The germline V and J ends were trimmed by 2 bases and 7 bases, with 11 bases remaining between them. The CDR3 has 13 residues. The CDR3 DNA is TGTGCCAGCAGTTTAGAGGGATTAGGGACCCAGTACTTC. Translated: CASSLEGLGTQYF.

The rearrangement links TRBV2 to TRBJ1-1; 8 bases are a match to TRBD1. Per germline, CDR1 SNHLY and CDR2 FYNNEI. The CDR3 runs to 14 residues. V shed 5 bases, J shed 1 base, and the junction held 3 bases outside the gene matches. For the CDR3, the DNA is TGTGCCAGCAGTTGGACAGGGAGGAACACTGAAGCTTTCTTT. Its translation is CASSWTGRNTEAFF.

The rearrangement joins TRBV15 to TRBJ1-4, with 10 bases fitting TRBD1. This CDR3 region has 16 residues. Germline V lookup: CDR1 LNHNV, CDR2 YYDKDF (reference sequence). J lost 8 bases, V lost 2 bases, and 8 bases had no gene match. The CDR3 DNA is TGTGCCACCAGCAGATCCCGGACAGGGGGAGGGGAAAAACTGTTTTTT. Its translation is CATSRSRTGGGEKLFF.

This chain connects TRBV19 to TRBJ2-1, with a tentative D call TRBD2 (7 bases). CDR1 is LNHDA and CDR2 is SQIVND in the germline V gene (reference sequence). The CDR3 length is 15 residues. V lost 1 base and J 6 bases, leaving 13 bases between the germline ends. The CDR3 protein is CASSIGGGGRNEQFF. As DNA, the CDR3 is TGTGCCAGTAGTATAGGCGGCGGGGGCCGCAATGAGCAGTTCTTC. The whole variable domain, remainder taken from reference TRBV19 and TRBJ2-1, is DGGITQSPKYLFRKEGQNVTLSCEQNLNHDAMYWYRQDPGQGLRLIYYSQIVNDFQKGDIAEGYSVSREKKESFPLTVTSAQKNPTAFYLCASSIGGGGRNEQFFGPGTRLTVL.

This clone has only one observation. The V call is TRBV5-5, the J call TRBJ2-3; 13 bases map to TRBD2. V dropped 3 bases and J dropped 2; count of bases not matched to a gene: 3. CDR1 and CDR2 (germline): SGHKS, YYEKEE (reference sequence). The CDR3 totals 16 residues. The CDR3 sequence: CASSSGTSGVTDTQYF. The CDR3 region has the DNA TGTGCCAGCAGCTCCGGGACTAGCGGGGTCACAGATACGCAGTATTTT. Full variable domain (remainder filled in from reference TRBV5-5 and TRBJ2-3): DAGVTQSPTHLIKTRGQQVTLRCSPISGHKSVSWYQQVLGQGPQFIFQYYEKEERGRGNFPDRFSARQFPNYSSELNVNALLLGDSALYLCASSSGTSGVTDTQYFGPGTRLTVL.

The V gene is TRBV19, the J gene TRBJ2-3; 9 nucleotides align to TRBD2. CDR1 and CDR2 (germline): LNHDA, SQIVND (reference sequence). Trimming removed 8 bases from V and 9 bases from J; junction bases left unmatched: 12. The CDR3 loop spans 14 amino acids. The chain's CDR3 is CASSYSGGQGTQYF. The CDR3 region has the DNA TGTGCCAGTTCTTATAGCGGGGGTCAGGGCACGCAGTATTTT. The whole variable domain, filled in from reference TRBV19 and TRBJ2-3, reads DGGITQSPKYLFRKEGQNVTLSCEQNLNHDAMYWYRQDPGQGLRLIYYSQIVNDFQKGDIAEGYSVSREKKESFPLTVTSAQKNPTAFYLCASSYSGGQGTQYFGPGTRLTVL.

The chain combines TRBV5-4 with TRBJ1-1, with D possibly matching TRBD1 (5 bases). Trimming removed 5 bases at V and 3 bases at J, with 8 bases between. Germline CDR1 reads SGHNT; CDR2 reads YYREEE (reference sequence). The CDR3 is 12 residues long. The CDR3 DNA reads as TGTGCCAGCAGGGGGCAGGACACTGAAGCTTTCTTT. It translates to CASRGQDTEAFF.

CDR3 sequence: CASSPSIGQGDLGGYTF. Here the CDR3 DNA reads TGTGCCAGCAGCCCTTCTATCGGACAGGGGGATTTAGGTGGCTACACCTTC. This rearrangement joins TRBV4-2 to TRBJ1-2; 10 bases match TRBD1. Germline V CDR1 and CDR2: LGHNA, YNFKEQ. V was pared by 4 bases and J by 7 bases, with 15 bases of the junction left unmatched. This CDR3 region has 17 residues.

This chain links TRBV19 with TRBJ2-1; TRBD2 aligns across 8 bases. The germline CDR1 and CDR2 sequences are LNHDA and SQIVND (reference sequence). The CDR3 contains 13 residues. The ends lost 9 bases at V and 8 bases at J; junction bases unmatched: 9. CDR3 nucleotide sequence: TGTGCCAGCCGGCGCGGGGGGCTGGATGAGCAGTTCTTC. It codes for CASRRGGLDEQFF.

V and J are TRBV5-5 and TRBJ2-7; 10 bases are shared with TRBD2. This CDR3 region has 15 residues. The germline gives CDR1 SGHKS, CDR2 YYEKEE (reference sequence). Germline trimming cut 1 base from V and 7 bases from J; bases unmatched to any gene: 8. CDR3 bases: TGTGCCAGCAGCTTGCGGACTAGCGGCCCCGGGGAGCAGTACTTC. Translated: CASSLRTSGPGEQYF. The full variable domain, with the rest looked up from reference TRBV5-5 and TRBJ2-7, is DAGVTQSPTHLIKTRGQQVTLRCSPISGHKSVSWYQQVLGQGPQFIFQYYEKEERGRGNFPDRFSARQFPNYSSELNVNALLLGDSALYLCASSLRTSGPGEQYFGPGTRLTVT.

This clone occurred a few times. CDR3 bases: TGTGCCAGCAGTTACTCAACAGGGGCTGCGAATTCACCCCTCCACTTT. Residues: CASSYSTGAANSPLHF. The gene calls are TRBV6-5 and TRBJ1-6; 7 bases agree with TRBD1. Germline V lookup: CDR1 MNHEY, CDR2 SVGAGI. V trimming: 0 bases; J trimming: 7 bases; junction bases outside the gene matches: 6. This CDR3 contains 16 residues.

The chain joins TRBV6-5 to TRBJ1-5, with D uncertain. V lost 2 bases, J lost 4 bases, and 6 bases lay in between. CDR1 and CDR2 (germline): MNHEY, SVGAGI. CDR3 length equals 13 residues. This CDR3 is CASSYGRNQPQHF. In DNA form, the CDR3 reads TGTGCCAGCAGTTACGGGAGAAATCAGCCCCAGCATTTT.

This clone has a single count. The V gene is TRBV30, the J gene TRBJ1-4; no clear D. The V and J ends lost 2 bases and 5 bases respectively, with 12 bases between them. The CDR3 contains 14 residues. Per the germline V gene, CDR1 is GTSNPN and CDR2 is SVGIG (reference sequence). The chain's CDR3 is CAWSYLSSNEKLFF. The DNA of the CDR3 is TGTGCCTGGAGTTATCTTAGTTCCAATGAAAAACTGTTTTTT.

The chain couples TRBV12-3 or TRBV12-4 to TRBJ2-6; D is unclear. The germline V and J ends were trimmed by 7 bases and 0 bases, with 4 bases remaining between them. This CDR3 contains 13 residues. The CDR3 spells CASTFSGANVLTF. CDR3 coding DNA: TGTGCCAGCACCTTCTCTGGGGCCAACGTCCTGACTTTC.